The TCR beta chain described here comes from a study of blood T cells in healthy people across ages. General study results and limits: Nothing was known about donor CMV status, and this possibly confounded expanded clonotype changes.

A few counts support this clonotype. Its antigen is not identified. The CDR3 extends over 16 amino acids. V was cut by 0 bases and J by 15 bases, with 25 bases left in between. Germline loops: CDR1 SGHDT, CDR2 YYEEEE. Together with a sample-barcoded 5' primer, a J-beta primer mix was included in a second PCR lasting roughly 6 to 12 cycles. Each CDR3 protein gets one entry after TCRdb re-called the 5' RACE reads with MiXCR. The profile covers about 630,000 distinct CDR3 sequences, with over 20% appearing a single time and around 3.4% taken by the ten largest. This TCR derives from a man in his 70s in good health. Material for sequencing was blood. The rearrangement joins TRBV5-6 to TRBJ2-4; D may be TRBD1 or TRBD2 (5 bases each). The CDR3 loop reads CASSLERDGFLSVWYF. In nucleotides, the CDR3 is TGTGCCAGCAGCTTGGAACGGGACGGATTCCTTAGCGTTTGGTACTTC.